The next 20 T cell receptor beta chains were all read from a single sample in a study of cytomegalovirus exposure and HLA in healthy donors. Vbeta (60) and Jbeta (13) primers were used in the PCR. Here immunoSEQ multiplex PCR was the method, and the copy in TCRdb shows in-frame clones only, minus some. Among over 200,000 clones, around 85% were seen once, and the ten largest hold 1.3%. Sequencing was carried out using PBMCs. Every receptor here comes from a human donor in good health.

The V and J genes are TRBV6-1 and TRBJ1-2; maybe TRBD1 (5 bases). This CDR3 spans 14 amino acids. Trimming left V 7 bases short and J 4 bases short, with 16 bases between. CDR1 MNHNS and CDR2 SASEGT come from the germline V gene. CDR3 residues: CASTDGGDVYGYTF. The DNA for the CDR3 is TGTGCCAGCACTGACGGGGGGGATGTCTATGGCTACACCTTC.

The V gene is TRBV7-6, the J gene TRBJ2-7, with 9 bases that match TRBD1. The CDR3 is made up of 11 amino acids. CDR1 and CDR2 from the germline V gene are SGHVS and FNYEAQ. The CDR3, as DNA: TGTGGGCGGACAGGGGTTTTCGAGCAGTACTTC. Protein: CGRTGVFEQYF.

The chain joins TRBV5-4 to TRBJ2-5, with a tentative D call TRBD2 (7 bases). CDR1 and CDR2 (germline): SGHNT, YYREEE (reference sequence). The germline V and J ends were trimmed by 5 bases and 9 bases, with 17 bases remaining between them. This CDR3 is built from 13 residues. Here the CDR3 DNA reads TGTGCCAGCAGTTTGAGGGGGGAGGGGGCCCAGTACTTC. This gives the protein CASSLRGEGAQYF.

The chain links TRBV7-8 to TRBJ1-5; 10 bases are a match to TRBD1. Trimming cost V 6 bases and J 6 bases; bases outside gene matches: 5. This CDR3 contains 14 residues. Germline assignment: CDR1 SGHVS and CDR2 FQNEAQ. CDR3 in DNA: TGTGCCAGCAGTAACCGACAGGGGGCTCAGCCCCAGCATTTT. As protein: CASSNRQGAQPQHF.

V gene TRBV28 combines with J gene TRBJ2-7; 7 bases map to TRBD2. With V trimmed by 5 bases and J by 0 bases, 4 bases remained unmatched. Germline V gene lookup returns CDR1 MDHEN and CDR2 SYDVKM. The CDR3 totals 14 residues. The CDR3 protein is CASSPGGSSYEQYF. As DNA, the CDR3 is TGTGCCAGCAGTCCCGGGGGGAGCTCCTACGAGCAGTACTTC.

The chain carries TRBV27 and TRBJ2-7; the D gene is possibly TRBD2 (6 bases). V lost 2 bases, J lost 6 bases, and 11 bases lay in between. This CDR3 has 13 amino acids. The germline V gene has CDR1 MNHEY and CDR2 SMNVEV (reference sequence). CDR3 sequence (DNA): TGTGCCAGCAGTTTAACTAGGAGGGTCGAGCAGTACTTC. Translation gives CASSLTRRVEQYF.

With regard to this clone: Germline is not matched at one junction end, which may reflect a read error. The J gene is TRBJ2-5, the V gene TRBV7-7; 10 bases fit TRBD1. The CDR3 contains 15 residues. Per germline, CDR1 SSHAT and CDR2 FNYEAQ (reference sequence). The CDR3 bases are TGTGCTAGCAGAGCCCTGGACAGGGGGGTAGAGACCCAGTACTTC. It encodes CASRALDRGVETQYF.

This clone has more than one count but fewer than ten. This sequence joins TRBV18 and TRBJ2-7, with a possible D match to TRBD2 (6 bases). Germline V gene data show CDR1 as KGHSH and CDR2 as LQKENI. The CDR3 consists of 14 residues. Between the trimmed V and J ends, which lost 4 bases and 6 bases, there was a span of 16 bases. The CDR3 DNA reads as TGTGCCAGCTCACTGGCAGCGGGTGGGCTCGAGCAGTACTTC. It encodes CASSLAAGGLEQYF. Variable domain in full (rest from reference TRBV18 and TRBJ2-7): NAGVMQNPRHLVRRRGQEARLRCSPMKGHSHVYWYRQLPEEGLKFMVYLQKENIIDESGMPKERFSAEFPKEGPSILRIQQVVRGDSAAYFCASSLAAGGLEQYFGPGTRLTVT.

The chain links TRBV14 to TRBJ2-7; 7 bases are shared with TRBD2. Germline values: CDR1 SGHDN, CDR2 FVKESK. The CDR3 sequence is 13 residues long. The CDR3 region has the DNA TGTGCTGGGGGGGGGAGATCTGCGTACGAGCAGTACTTC. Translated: CAGGGRSAYEQYF.

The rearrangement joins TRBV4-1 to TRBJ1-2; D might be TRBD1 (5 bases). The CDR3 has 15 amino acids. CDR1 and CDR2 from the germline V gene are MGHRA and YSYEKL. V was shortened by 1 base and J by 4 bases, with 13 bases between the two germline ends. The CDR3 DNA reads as TGCGCCAGCAGCCAAGGACGGCTAAGGGGCTATGGCTACACCTTC. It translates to CASSQGRLRGYGYTF.

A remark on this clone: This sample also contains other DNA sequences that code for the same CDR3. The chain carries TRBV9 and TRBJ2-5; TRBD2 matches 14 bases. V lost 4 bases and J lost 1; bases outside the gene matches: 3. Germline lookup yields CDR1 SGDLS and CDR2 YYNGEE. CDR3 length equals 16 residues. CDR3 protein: CASSLGLAGVQETQYF. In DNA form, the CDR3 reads TGTGCCAGCAGCTTGGGACTAGCGGGGGTCCAAGAGACCCAGTACTTC.

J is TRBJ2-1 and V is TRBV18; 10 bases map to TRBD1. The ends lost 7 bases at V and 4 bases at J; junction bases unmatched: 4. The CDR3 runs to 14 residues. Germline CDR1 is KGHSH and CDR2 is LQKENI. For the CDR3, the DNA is TGTGCCAGCTTCCGGGACAGGGGATACAATGAGCAGTTCTTC. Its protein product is CASFRDRGYNEQFF.

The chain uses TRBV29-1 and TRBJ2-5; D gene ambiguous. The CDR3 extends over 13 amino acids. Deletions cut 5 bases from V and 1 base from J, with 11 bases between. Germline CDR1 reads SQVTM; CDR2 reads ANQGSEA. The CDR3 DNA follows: TGCAGCGTTCGGCAGCGTACCCAAGAGACCCAGTACTTC. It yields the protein CSVRQRTQETQYF.

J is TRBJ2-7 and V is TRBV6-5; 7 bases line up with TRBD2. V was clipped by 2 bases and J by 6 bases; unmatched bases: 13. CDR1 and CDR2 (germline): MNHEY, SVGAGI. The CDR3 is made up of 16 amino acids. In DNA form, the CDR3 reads TGTGCCAGCAGTTACGGGGAGGGACTGGACCCTGGCGAGCAGTACTTC. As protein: CASSYGEGLDPGEQYF.

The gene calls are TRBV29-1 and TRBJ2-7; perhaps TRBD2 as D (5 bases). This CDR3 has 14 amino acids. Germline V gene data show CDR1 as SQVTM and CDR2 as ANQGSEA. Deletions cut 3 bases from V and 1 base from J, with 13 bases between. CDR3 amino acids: CSVDGLSGSYEQYF. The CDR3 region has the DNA TGCAGCGTTGATGGTCTATCGGGGTCCTACGAGCAGTACTTC.

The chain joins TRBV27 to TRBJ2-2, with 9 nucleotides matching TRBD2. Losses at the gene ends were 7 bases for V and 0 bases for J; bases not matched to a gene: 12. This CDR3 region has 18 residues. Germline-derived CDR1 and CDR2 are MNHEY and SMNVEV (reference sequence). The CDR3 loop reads CASITWGGLATNTGELFF. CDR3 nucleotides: TGTGCCAGCATCACCTGGGGCGGACTAGCGACGAACACCGGGGAGCTGTTTTTT.

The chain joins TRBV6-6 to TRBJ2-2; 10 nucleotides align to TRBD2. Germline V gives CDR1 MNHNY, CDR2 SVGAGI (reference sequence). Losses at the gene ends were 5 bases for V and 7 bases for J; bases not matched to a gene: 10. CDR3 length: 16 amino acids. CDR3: CASSPLAGDSGGELFF. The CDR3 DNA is TGTGCCAGCAGTCCCCTAGCGGGAGATTCGGGCGGGGAGCTGTTTTTT.

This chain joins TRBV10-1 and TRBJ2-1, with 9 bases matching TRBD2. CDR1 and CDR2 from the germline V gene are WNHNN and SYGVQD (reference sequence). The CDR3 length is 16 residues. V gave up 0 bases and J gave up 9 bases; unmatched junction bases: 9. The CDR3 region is CASSESRVAGEGEQFF. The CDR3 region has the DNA TGCGCCAGCAGTGAGTCGAGGGTAGCGGGAGAGGGTGAGCAGTTCTTC.

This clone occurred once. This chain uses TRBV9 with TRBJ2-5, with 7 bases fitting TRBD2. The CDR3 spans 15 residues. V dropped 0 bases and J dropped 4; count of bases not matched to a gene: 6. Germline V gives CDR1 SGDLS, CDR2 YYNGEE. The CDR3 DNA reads TGTGCCAGCAGCGTAGTGGGAGGGCCAGGAGAGACCCAGTACTTC. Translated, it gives CASSVVGGPGETQYF.

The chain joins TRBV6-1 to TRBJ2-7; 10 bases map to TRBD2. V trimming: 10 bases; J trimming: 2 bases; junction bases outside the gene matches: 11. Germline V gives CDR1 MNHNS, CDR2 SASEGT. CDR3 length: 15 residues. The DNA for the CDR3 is TGTGCCACTTGTACCCCTAGCGGGGGTGCCTACGAGCAGTACTTC. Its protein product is CATCTPSGGAYEQYF.